The 4 T cell receptor beta chains reported below all come from one sample, sequenced in a study of blood T cell repertoires in COVID-19. The table came from immunoSEQ multiplex PCR; TCRdb's copy has only in-frame clones and leaves some out. The sample lists some 220,000 clones, 87% seen once, with roughly 12% in the top ten. Sequencing was done on a sample of peripheral blood. These receptors all come from a woman between 18 and 29 years old who had recovered from COVID-19.

V gene TRBV9 combines with J gene TRBJ2-3; the match to TRBD2 covers 11 bases. The V segment lost 3 bases and the J segment 0 bases; nucleotides outside the gene matches: 6. The CDR3 extends over 17 amino acids. The germline gives CDR1 SGDLS, CDR2 YYNGEE. CDR3 in amino acids: CASSDPASGRSTDTQYF. The CDR3 region has the DNA TGTGCCAGCAGCGACCCCGCTAGCGGGAGGAGCACAGATACGCAGTATTTT.

V is TRBV27 and J is TRBJ1-4; TRBD1 matches 9 bases. Germline V CDR1 and CDR2: MNHEY, SMNVEV (reference sequence). There are 15 residues in the CDR3. Trimming at V came to 6 bases and at J to 6 bases, leaving 8 bases not matched to a gene. CDR3 loop: CASSTGTGLYEKLFF. The CDR3 DNA sequence: TGTGCCAGCAGCACCGGGACAGGGTTATATGAAAAACTGTTTTTT.

As regards this clone: It differs at one base from a far larger clone, so likely a read error. The chain recombines TRBV13 with TRBJ1-2; a weak D match, TRBD1 (6 bases). V gave up 5 bases and J gave up 2 bases, with 9 bases separating them. The CDR3 contains 13 residues. The germline V gene encodes CDR1 PRHDT and CDR2 FYEKMQ (reference sequence). The CDR3 bases are TGTGCCAGCAGCCGCGACAGGAACTATGGCTACACCTTC. It specifies CASSRDRNYGYTF.

This chain links TRBV4-3 with TRBJ1-4; possible D gene TRBD1, 6 bases. Germline assignment: CDR1 LGHNA and CDR2 YSLEER. The germline V and J ends were trimmed by 4 bases and 7 bases, with 13 bases remaining between them. The CDR3 extends over 14 amino acids. This CDR3 reads CASSPQGLSEKLFF. In nucleotides, the CDR3 is TGCGCCAGCAGCCCACAGGGATTATCTGAAAAACTGTTTTTT.